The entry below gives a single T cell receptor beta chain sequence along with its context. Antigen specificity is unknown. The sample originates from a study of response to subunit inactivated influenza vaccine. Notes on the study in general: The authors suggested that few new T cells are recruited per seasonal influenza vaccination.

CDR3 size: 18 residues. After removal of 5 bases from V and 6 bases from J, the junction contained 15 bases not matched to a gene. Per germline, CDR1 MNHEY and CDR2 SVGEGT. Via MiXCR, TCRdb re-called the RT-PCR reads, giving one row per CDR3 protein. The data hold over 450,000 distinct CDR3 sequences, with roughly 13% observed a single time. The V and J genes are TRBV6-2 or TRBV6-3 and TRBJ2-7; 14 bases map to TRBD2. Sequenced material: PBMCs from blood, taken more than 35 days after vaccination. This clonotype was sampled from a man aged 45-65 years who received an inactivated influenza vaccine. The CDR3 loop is CASSQLPGLAGARSEQYF. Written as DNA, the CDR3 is TGTGCCAGCAGTCAACTTCCGGGACTAGCGGGAGCTAGGTCCGAGCAGTACTTC.